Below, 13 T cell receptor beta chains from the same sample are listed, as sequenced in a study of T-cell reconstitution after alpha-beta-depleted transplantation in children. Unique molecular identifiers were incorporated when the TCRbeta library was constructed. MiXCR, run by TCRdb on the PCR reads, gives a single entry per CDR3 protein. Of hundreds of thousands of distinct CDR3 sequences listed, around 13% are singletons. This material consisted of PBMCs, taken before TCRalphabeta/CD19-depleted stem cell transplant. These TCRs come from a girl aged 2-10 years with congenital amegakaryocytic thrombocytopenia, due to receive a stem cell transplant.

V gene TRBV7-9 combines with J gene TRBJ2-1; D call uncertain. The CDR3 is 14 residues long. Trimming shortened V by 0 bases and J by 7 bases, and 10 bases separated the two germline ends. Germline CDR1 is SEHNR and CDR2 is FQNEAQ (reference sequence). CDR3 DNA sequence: TGTGCCAGCAGCTTAGCGACCATAGCTAATGAGCAGTTCTTC. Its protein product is CASSLATIANEQFF.

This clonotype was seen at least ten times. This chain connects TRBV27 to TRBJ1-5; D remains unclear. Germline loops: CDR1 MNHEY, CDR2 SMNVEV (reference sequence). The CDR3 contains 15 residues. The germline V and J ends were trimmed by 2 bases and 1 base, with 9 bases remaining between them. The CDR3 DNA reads TGTGCCAGCAGTTTACGGCAGACAAGCAATCAGCCCCAGCATTTT. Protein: CASSLRQTSNQPQHF.

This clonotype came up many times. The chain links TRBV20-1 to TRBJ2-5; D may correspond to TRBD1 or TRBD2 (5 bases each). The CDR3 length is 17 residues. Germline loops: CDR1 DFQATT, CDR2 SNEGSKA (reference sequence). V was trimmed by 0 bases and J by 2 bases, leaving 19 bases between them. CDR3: CSAREFELGDRQETQYF. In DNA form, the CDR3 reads TGCAGTGCTAGAGAGTTCGAGTTGGGGGACCGGCAAGAGACCCAGTACTTC.

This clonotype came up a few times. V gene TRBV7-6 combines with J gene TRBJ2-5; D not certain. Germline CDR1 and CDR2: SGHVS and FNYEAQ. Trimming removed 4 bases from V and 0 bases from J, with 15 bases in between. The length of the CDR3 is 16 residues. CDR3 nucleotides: TGTGCCAGCAGCTCACTGCGTCCAGATTACCAAGAGACCCAGTACTTC. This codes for CASSSLRPDYQETQYF.

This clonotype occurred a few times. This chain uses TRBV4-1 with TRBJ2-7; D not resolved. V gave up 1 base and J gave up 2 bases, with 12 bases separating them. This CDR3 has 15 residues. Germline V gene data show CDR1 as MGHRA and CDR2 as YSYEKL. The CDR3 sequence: CASSQVKGGAYEQYF. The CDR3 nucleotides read TGCGCCAGCAGCCAAGTCAAGGGTGGGGCCTACGAGCAGTACTTC.

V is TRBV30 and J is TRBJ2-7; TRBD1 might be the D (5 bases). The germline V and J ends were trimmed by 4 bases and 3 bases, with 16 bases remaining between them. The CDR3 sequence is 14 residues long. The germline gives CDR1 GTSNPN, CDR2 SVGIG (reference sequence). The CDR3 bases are TGTGCCTGGAAAGAAGACAGAAGCCGCTACGAGCAGTACTTC. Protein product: CAWKEDRSRYEQYF.

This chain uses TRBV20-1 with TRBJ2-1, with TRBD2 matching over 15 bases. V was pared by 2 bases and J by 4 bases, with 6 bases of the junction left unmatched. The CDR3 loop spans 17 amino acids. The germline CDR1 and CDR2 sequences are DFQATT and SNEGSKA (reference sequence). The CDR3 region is CSARSGLAGGQYNEQFF. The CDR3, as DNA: TGCAGTGCTAGATCGGGACTAGCGGGAGGTCAGTACAATGAGCAGTTCTTC.

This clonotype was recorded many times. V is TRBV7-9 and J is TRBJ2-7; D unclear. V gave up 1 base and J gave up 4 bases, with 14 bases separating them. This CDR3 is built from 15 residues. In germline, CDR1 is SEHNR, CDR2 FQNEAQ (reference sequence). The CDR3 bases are TGTGCCAGCAGCTTAGGGGGTTTGGGTCGTTACGAGCAGTACTTC. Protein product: CASSLGGLGRYEQYF.

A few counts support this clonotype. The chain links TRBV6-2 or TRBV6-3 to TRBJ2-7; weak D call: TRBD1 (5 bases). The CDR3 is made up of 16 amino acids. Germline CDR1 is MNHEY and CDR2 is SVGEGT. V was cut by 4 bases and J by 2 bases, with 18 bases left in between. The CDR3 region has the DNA TGTGCCAGCAGTTTTAGAGCCGGTAGGGGCACCTACGAGCAGTACTTC. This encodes CASSFRAGRGTYEQYF.

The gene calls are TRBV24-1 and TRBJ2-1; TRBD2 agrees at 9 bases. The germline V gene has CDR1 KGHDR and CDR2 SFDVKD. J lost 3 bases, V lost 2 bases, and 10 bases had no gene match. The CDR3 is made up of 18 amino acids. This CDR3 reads CATSDSRLADRNYNEQFF. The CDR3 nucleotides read TGTGCCACCAGTGATTCGAGACTAGCGGACCGCAACTACAATGAGCAGTTCTTC.

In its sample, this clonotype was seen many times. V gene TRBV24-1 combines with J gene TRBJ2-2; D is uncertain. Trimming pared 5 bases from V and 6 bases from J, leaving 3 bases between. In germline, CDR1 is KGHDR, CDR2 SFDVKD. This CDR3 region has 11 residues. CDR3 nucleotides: TGTGCCACCAGTGGTGCCGGGGAGCTGTTTTTT. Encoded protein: CATSGAGELFF.

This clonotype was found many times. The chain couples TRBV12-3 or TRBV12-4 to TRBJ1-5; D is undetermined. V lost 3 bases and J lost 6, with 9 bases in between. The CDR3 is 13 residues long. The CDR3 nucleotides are TGTGCCAGCAGTTTTGCCCTTTTTCAGCCCCAGCATTTT. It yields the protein CASSFALFQPQHF.

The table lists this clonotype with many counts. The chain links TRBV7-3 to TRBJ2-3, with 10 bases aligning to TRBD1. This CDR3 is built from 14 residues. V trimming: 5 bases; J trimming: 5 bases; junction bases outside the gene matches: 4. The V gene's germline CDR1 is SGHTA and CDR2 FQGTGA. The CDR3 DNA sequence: TGTGCCAGCAGCGCAAGGGACAGGGGAGATACGCAGTATTTT. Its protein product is CASSARDRGDTQYF.